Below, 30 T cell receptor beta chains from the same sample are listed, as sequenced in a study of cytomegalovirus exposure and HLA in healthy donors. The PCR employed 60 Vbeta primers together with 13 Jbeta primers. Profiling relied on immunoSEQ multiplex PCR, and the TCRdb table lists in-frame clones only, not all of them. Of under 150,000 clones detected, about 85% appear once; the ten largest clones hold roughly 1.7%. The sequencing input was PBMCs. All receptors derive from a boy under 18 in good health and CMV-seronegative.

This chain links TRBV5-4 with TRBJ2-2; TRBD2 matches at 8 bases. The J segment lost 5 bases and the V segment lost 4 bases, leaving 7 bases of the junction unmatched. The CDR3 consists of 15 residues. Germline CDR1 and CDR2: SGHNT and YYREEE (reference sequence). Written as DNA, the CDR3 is TGTGCCAGCAGCGCCGGGGGGGGCCCAACCGGGGAGCTGTTTTTT. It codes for CASSAGGGPTGELFF.

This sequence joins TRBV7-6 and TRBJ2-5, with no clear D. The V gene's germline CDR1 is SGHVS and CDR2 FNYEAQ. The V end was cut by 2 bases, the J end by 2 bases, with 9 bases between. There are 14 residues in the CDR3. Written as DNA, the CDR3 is TGTGCCAGCAGCTTATTGCCGGAGCAAGAGACCCAGTACTTC. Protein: CASSLLPEQETQYF.

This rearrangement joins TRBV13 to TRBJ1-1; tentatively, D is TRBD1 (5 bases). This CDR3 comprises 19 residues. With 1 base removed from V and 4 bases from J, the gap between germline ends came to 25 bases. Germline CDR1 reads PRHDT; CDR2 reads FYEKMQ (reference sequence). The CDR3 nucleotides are TGTGCCAGCAGCTTAGAGGCATTACTTGGCAGGCAGGGCCCCACTGAAGCTTTCTTT. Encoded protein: CASSLEALLGRQGPTEAFF.

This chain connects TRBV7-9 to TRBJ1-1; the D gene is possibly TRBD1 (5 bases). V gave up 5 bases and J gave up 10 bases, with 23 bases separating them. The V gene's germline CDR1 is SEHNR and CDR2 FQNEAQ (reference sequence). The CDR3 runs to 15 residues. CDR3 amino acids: CASSSPTVQPTVAFF. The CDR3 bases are TGTGCCAGCAGCAGTCCGACAGTCCAGCCAACGGTAGCTTTCTTT.

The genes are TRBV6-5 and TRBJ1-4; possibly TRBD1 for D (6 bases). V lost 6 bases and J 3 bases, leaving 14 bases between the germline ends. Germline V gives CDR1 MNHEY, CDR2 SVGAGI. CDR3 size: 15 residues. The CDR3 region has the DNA TGTGCCAGCAGGGCCAGGGGCGGCGCTAATGAAAAACTGTTTTTT. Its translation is CASRARGGANEKLFF.

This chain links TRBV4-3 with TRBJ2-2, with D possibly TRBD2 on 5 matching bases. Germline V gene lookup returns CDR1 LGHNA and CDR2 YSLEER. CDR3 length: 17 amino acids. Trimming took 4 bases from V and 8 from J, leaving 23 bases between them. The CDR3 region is CASSPGIVRGYLGELFF. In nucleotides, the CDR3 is TGCGCCAGCAGCCCTGGCATAGTACGGGGTTACCTAGGGGAGCTGTTTTTT.

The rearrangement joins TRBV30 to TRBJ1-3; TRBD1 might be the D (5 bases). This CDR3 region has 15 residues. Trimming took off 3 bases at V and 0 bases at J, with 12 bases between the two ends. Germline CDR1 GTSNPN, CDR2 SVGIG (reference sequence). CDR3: CAWSWAGGSGNTIYF. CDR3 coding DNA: TGTGCCTGGAGCTGGGCCGGGGGCTCTGGAAACACCATATATTTT.

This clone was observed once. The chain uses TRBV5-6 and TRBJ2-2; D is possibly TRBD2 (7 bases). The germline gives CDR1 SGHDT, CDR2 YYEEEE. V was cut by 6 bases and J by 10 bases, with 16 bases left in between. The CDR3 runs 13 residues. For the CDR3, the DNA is TGTGCCAGCAACCCATTCGGGGGGCAGGAGCTGTTTTTT. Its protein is CASNPFGGQELFF. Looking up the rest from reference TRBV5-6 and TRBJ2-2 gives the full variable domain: DAGVTQSPTHLIKTRGQQVTLRCSPKSGHDTVSWYQQALGQGPQFIFQYYEEEERQRGNFPDRFSGHQFPNYSSELNVNALLLGDSALYLCASNPFGGQELFFGEGSRLTVL.

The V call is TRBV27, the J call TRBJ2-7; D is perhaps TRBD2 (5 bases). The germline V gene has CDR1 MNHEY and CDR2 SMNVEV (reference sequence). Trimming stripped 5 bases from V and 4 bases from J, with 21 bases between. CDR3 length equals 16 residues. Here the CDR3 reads CASSPPRRRSSYEQYF. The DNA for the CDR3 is TGTGCCAGCAGTCCTCCCCGTCGGAGGAGTTCTTACGAGCAGTACTTC.

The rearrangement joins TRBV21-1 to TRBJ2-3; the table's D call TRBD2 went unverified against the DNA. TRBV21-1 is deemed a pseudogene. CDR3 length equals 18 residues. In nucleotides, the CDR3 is TGTGCCAGCAGCAATCCCCCTGATGTGAGCGGGAGGGGAGATACGCAGTATTTT. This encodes CASSNPPDVSGRGDTQYF.

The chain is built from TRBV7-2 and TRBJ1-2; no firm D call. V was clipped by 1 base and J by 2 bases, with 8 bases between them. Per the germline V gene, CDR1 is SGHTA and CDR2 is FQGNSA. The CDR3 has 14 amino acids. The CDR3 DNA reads TGTGCCAGCAGCTTAGGATCAGTGAACTATGGCTACACCTTC. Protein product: CASSLGSVNYGYTF.

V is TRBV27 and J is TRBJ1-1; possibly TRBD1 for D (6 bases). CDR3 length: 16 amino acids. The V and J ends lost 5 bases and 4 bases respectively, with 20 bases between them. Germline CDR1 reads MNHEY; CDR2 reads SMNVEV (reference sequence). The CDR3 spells CASSPRGIGGLTEAFF. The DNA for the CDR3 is TGTGCCAGCAGTCCGAGGGGGATCGGGGGGCTCACTGAAGCTTTCTTT.

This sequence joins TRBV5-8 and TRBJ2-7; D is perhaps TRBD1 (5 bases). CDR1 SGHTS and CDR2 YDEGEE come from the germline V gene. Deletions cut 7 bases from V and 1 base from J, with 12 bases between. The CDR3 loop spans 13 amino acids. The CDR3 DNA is TGTGCCAGCTACTTCAGGGTTTCCTACGAGCAGTACTTC. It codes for CASYFRVSYEQYF.

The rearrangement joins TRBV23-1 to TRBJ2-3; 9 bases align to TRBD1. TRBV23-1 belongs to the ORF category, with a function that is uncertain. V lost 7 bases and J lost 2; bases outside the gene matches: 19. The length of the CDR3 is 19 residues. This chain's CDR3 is CASITSDPPDRGDTDTQYF. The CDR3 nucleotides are TGCGCCAGCATCACATCAGACCCTCCCGACAGGGGGGACACAGATACGCAGTATTTT.

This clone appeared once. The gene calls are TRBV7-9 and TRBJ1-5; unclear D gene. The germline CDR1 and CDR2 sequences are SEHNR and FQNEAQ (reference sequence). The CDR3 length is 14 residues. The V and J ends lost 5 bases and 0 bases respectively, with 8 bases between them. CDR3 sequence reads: CASSLRDSNQPQHF. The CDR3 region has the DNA TGTGCCAGCAGCCTCCGCGATAGCAATCAGCCCCAGCATTTT. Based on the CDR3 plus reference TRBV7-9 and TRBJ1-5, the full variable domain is DTGVSQNPRHKITKRGQNVTFRCDPISEHNRLYWYRQTLGQGPEFLTYFQNEAQLEKSRLLSDRFSAERPKGSFSTLEIQRTEQGDSAMYLCASSLRDSNQPQHFGDGTRLSIL.

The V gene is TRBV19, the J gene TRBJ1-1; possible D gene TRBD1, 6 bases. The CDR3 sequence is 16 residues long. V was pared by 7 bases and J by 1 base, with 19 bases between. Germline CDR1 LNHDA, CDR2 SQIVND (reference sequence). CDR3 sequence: CASNYDLGGANTEAFF. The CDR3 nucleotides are TGTGCCAGTAATTACGACCTGGGGGGGGCGAACACTGAAGCTTTCTTT.

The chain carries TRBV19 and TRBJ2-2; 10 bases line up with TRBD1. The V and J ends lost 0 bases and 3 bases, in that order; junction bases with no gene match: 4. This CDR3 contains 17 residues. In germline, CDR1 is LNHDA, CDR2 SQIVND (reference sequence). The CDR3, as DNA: TGTGCCAGTAGTATAGATTCGACAGGGGGCTACACCGGGGAGCTGTTTTTT. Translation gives CASSIDSTGGYTGELFF.

DNA for the CDR3: TGTGCCAGCACCATCTCCGGGACTAGCGGCGTCATAAACACCGGGGAGCTGTTTTTT. Its translation: CASTISGTSGVINTGELFF. The chain uses TRBV27 and TRBJ2-2; TRBD2 agrees at 11 bases. Trimming at V came to 7 bases and at J to 2 bases, leaving 15 bases not matched to a gene. There are 19 residues in the CDR3. CDR1 and CDR2 from the germline V gene are MNHEY and SMNVEV (reference sequence).

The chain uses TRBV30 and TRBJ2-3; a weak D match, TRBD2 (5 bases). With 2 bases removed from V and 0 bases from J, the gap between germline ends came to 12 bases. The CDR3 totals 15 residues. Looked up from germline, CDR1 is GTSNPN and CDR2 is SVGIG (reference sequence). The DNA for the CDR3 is TGTGCCTGGAGTTTAACTAGAGCTAGCACAGATACGCAGTATTTT. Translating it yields CAWSLTRASTDTQYF. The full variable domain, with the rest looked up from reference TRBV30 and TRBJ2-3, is SQTIHQWPATLVQPVGSPLSLECTVEGTSNPNLYWYRQAAGRGLQLLFYSVGIGQISSEVPQNLSASRPQDRQFILSSKKLLLSDSGFYLCAWSLTRASTDTQYFGPGTRLTVL.

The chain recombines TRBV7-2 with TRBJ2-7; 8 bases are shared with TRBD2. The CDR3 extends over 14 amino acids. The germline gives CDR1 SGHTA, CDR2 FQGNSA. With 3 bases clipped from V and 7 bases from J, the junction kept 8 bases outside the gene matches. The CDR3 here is CASSFSGGAREQYF. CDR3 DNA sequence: TGTGCCAGCAGCTTTTCGGGGGGGGCCAGAGAGCAGTACTTC.

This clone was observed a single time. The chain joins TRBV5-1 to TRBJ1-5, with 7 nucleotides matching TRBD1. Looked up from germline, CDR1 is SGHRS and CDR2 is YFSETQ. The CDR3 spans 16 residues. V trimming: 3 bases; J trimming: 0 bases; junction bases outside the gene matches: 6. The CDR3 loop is CASSSRQGNSNQPQHF. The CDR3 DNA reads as TGCGCCAGCAGCTCACGACAGGGAAATAGCAATCAGCCCCAGCATTTT. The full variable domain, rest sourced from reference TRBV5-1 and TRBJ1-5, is KAGVTQTPRYLIKTRGQQVTLSCSPISGHRSVSWYQQTPGQGLQFLFEYFSETQRNKGNFPGRFSGRQFSNSRSEMNVSTLELGDSALYLCASSSRQGNSNQPQHFGDGTRLSIL.

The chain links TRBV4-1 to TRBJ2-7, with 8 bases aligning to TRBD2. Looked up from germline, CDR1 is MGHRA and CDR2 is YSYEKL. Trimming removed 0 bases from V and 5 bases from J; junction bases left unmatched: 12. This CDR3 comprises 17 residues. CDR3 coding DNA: TGCGCCAGCAGCCAAGATCAATCAGGTCTAGCGGGCAACGAGCAGTACTTC. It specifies CASSQDQSGLAGNEQYF.

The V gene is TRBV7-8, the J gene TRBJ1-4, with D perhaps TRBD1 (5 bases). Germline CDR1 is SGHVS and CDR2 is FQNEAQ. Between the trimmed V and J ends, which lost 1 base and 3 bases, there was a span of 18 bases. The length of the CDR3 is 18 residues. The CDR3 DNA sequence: TGTGCCAGCAGCTTAGATAGGATGGGGCGGGGGGCTAATGAAAAACTGTTTTTT. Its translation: CASSLDRMGRGANEKLFF. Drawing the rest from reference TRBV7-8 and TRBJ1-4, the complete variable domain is GAGVSQSPRYKVAKRGQDVALRCDPISGHVSLFWYQQALGQGPEFLTYFQNEAQLDKSGLPSDRFFAERPEGSVSTLKIQRTQQEDSAVYLCASSLDRMGRGANEKLFFGSGTQLSVL.

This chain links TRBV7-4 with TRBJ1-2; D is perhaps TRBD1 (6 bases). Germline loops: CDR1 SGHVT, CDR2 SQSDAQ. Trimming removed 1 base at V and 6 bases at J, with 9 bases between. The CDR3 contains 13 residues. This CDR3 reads CASSLGQGHGYTF. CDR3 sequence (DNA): TGTGCCAGCAGCTTAGGCCAGGGGCATGGCTACACCTTC.

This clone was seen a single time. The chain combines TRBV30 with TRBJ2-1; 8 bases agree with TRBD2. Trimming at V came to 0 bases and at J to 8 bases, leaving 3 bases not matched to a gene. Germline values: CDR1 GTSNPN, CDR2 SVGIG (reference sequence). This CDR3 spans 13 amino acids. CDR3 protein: CAWSVPSGYEQFF. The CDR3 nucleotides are TGTGCCTGGAGTGTCCCTAGCGGGTATGAGCAGTTCTTC.

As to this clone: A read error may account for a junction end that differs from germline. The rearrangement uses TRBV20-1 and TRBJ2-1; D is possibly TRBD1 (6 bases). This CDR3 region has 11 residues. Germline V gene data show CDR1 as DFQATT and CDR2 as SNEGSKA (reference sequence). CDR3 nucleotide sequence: TGCAGTGCGGGACAACCGAATGGGCAGTTCTTC. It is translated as CSAGQPNGQFF.

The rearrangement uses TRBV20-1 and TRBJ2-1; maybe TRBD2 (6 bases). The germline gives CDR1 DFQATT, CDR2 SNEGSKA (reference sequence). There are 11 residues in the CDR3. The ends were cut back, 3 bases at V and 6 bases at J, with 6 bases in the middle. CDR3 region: CSASSGNEQFF. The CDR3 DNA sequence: TGCAGTGCTAGTAGCGGCAATGAGCAGTTCTTC.

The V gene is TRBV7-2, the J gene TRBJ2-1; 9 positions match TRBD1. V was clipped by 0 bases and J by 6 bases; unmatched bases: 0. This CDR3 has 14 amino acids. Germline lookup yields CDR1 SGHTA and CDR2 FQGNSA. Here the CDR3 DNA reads TGTGCCAGCAGCTTAGCGACAGGGGGCAATGAGCAGTTCTTC. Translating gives CASSLATGGNEQFF.

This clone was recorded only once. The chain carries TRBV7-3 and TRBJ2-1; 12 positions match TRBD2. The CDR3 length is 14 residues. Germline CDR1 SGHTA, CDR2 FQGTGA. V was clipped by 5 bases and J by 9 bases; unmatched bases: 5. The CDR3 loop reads CASSPSSGGAEQFF. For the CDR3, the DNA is TGTGCCAGCAGCCCATCTAGCGGGGGGGCTGAGCAGTTCTTC.

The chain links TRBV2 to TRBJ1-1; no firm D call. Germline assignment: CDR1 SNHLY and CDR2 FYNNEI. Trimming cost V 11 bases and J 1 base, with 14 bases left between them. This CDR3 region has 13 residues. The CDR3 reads CAGLTRGNTEAFF. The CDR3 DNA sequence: TGTGCCGGCCTTACCCGGGGGAACACTGAAGCTTTCTTT.